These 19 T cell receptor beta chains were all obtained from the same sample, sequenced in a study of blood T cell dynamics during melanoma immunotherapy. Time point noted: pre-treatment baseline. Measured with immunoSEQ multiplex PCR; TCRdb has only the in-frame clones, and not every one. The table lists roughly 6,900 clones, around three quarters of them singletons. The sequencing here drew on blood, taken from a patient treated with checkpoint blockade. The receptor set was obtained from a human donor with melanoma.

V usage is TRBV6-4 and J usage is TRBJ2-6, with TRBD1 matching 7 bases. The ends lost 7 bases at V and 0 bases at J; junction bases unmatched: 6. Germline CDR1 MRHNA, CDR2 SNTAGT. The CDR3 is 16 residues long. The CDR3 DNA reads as TGTGCCAGCATCCTTGACAGGGACTCTGGGGCCAACGTCCTGACTTTC. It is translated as CASILDRDSGANVLTF.

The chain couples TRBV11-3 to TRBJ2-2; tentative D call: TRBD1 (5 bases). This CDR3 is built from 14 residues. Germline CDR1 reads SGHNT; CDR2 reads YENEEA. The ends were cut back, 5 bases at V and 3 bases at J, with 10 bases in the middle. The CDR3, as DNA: TGTGCCAGCAGCCCCACAGGAGACACCGGGGAGCTGTTTTTT. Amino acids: CASSPTGDTGELFF.

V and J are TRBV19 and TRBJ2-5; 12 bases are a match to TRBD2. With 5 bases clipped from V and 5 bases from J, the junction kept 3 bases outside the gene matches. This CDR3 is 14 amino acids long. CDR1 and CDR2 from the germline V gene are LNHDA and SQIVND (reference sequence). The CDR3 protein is CASSSSGGVETQYF. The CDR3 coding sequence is TGTGCCAGTAGTTCTAGCGGGGGGGTGGAGACCCAGTACTTC.

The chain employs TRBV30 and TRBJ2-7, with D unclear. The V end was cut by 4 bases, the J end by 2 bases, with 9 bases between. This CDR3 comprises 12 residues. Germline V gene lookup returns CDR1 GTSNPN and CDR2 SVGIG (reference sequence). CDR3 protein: CAWNEDTYEQYF. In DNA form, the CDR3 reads TGTGCCTGGAACGAGGATACCTACGAGCAGTACTTC.

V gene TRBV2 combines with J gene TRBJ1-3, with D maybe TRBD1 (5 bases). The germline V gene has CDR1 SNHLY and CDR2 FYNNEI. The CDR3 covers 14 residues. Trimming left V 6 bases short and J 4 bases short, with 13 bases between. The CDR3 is CASRGLGDGNTIYF. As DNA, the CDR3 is TGTGCCAGCAGGGGGCTTGGGGACGGAAACACCATATATTTT.

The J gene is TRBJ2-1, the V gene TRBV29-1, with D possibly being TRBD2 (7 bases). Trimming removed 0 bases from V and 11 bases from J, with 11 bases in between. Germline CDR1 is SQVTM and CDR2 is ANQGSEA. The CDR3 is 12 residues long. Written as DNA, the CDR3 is TGCAGCGTTGAAGAAGGGGGGGTGAAGCAGTTCTTC. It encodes CSVEEGGVKQFF.

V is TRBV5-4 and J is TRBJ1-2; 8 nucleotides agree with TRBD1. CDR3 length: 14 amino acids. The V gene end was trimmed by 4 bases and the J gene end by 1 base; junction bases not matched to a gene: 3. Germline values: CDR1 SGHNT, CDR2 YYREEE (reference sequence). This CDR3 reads CASSPGQGNYGYTF. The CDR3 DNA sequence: TGTGCCAGCAGCCCAGGACAGGGTAACTATGGCTACACCTTC.

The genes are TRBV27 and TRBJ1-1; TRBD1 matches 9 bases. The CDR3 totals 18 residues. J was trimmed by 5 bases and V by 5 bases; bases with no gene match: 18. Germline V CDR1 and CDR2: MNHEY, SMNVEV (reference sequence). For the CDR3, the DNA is TGTGCCAGCAGTCCTATAACCCTTCGTGGACAGGGGCAAACTGAAGCTTTCTTT. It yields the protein CASSPITLRGQGQTEAFF.

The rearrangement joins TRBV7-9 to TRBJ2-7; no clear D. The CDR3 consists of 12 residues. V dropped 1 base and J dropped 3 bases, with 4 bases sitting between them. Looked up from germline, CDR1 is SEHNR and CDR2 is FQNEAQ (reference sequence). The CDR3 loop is CASSLVNYEQYF. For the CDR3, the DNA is TGTGCCAGCAGCTTAGTCAACTACGAGCAGTACTTC.

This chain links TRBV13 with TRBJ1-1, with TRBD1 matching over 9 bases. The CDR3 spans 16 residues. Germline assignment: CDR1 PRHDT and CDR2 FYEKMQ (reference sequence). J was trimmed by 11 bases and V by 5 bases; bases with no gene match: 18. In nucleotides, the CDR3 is TGTGCCAGCAGCCCAGGGACAGGGCCCTCTCCCCTTCGCGCTTTCTTT. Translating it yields CASSPGTGPSPLRAFF.

CDR3: CASSRTSVDYEQYF. In nucleotides, the CDR3 is TGTGCCAGCAGCCGGACTAGCGTTGACTACGAGCAGTACTTC. This chain uses TRBV11-2 with TRBJ2-7; 9 bases line up with TRBD2. Germline V lookup: CDR1 SGHAT, CDR2 FQNNGV. With 5 bases clipped from V and 3 bases from J, the junction kept 5 bases outside the gene matches. The CDR3 is 14 residues long.

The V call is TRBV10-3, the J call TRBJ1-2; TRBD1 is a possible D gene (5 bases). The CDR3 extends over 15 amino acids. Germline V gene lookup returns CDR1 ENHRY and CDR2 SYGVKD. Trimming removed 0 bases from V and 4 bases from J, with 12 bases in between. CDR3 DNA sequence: TGTGCCATCAGTGAGTCGGGCGGAGGGACCTATGGCTACACCTTC. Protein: CAISESGGGTYGYTF.

CDR3 coding DNA: TGTGCCAGCAGCGTGGGACAGGGGCACTCCTACGAGCAGTACTTC. Amino acid sequence: CASSVGQGHSYEQYF. The V call is TRBV11-2, the J call TRBJ2-7, with 10 positions matching TRBD1. V lost 5 bases to trimming and J lost 0 bases; unmatched junction nucleotides: 4. The CDR3 sequence is 15 residues long. CDR1 is SGHAT and CDR2 is FQNNGV in the germline V gene.

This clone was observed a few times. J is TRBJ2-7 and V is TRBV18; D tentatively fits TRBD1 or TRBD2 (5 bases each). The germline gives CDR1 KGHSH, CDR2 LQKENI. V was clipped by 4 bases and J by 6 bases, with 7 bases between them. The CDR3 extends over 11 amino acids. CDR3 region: CASSQGSEQYF. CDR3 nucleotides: TGTGCCAGCTCACAGGGGAGCGAGCAGTACTTC. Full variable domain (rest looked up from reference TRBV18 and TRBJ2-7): NAGVMQNPRHLVRRRGQEARLRCSPMKGHSHVYWYRQLPEEGLKFMVYLQKENIIDESGMPKERFSAEFPKEGPSILRIQQVVRGDSAAYFCASSQGSEQYFGPGTRLTVT.

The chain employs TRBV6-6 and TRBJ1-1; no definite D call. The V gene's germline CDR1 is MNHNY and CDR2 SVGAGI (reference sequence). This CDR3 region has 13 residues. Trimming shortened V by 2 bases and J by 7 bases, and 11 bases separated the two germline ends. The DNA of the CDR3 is TGTGCCAGCAGTTACACGGAAAAAGTTGAAGCTTTCTTT. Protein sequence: CASSYTEKVEAFF.

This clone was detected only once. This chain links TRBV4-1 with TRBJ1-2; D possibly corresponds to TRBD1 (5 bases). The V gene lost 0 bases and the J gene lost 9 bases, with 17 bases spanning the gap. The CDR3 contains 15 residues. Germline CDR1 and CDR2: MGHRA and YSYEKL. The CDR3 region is CASSQDSRATDRYTF. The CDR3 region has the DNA TGCGCCAGCAGCCAAGATAGTCGGGCGACAGATCGCTACACCTTC.

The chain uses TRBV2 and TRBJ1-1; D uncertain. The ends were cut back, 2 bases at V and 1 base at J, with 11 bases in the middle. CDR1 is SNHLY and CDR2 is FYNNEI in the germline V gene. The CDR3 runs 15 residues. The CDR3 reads CASSEQRTPNTEAFF. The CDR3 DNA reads TGTGCCAGCAGTGAACAGCGGACTCCGAACACTGAAGCTTTCTTT.

CDR3 nucleotides: TGTGCCAGCAGCTTAGGTGATGGGGCGGGAGTGGCAGATACGCAGTATTTT. This translates into CASSLGDGAGVADTQYF. This chain joins TRBV7-9 and TRBJ2-3; 7 bases agree with TRBD2. Germline CDR1 is SEHNR and CDR2 is FQNEAQ (reference sequence). Unmatched junction bases numbered 11, after V lost 1 base and J lost 4 bases. The CDR3 extends over 17 amino acids.

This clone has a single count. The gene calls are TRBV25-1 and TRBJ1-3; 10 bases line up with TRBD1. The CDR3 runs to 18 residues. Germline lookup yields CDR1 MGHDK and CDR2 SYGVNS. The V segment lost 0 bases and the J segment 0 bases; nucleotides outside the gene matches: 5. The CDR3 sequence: CASSEYRTGGSSGNTIYF. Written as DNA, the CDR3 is TGTGCCAGCAGTGAATATAGGACAGGGGGAAGCTCTGGAAACACCATATATTTT.